These 28 T cell receptor beta chains originate from one sample sequenced in a study of blood T cell repertoires in COVID-19. Assay: immunoSEQ multiplex PCR; the TCRdb copy retains only in-frame clones and omits some. The table has about 140,000 clones, 70% to 80% seen once. The sample consisted of peripheral blood. These receptors all stem from a woman aged 45 to 65 with active or convalescent COVID-19.

J is TRBJ2-3 and V is TRBV29-1, with D possibly TRBD2 on 6 matching bases. The germline V and J ends were trimmed by 4 bases and 5 bases, with 13 bases remaining between them. CDR3 length: 13 residues. Germline CDR1 is SQVTM and CDR2 is ANQGSEA. DNA for the CDR3: TGCAGCGTTGTTATTGGAGGGGAAGATACGCAGTATTTT. Its protein is CSVVIGGEDTQYF.

CDR3 sequence: CASSSRQGGSQETQYF. The CDR3 nucleotides read TGTGCCAGCAGCTCCCGACAGGGCGGTTCCCAAGAGACCCAGTACTTC. The J gene is TRBJ2-5, the V gene TRBV5-6; TRBD1 matches at 7 bases. V was clipped by 3 bases and J by 1 base; unmatched bases: 9. The V gene's germline CDR1 is SGHDT and CDR2 YYEEEE. The CDR3 covers 16 residues.

This clone was counted only a few times. The V gene is TRBV18, the J gene TRBJ2-5; D may be TRBD2 (6 bases). V was cut by 6 bases and J by 1 base, with 12 bases left in between. Germline V gene lookup returns CDR1 KGHSH and CDR2 LQKENI. This CDR3 spans 14 amino acids. The CDR3 protein is CASSPLGGQETQYF. CDR3 nucleotides: TGTGCCAGCTCCCCCCTGGGGGGCCAAGAGACCCAGTACTTC.

The gene calls are TRBV28 and TRBJ1-2; TRBD1 is a possible D gene (5 bases). The CDR3 is 12 amino acids. Germline assignment: CDR1 MDHEN and CDR2 SYDVKM. Trimming removed 2 bases from V and 8 bases from J, with 9 bases in between. CDR3 sequence: CASSLVQGGYTF. The DNA for the CDR3 is TGTGCCAGCAGTTTAGTGCAGGGAGGCTACACCTTC.

The chain employs TRBV7-3 and TRBJ2-1; the D is unclear. The V and J ends lost 5 bases and 8 bases respectively, with 13 bases between them. There are 13 residues in the CDR3. Per the germline V gene, CDR1 is SGHTA and CDR2 is FQGTGA. The CDR3 reads CASSPNPRDEQFF. The DNA of the CDR3 is TGTGCCAGCAGCCCAAATCCTCGGGATGAGCAGTTCTTC.

V gene TRBV27 combines with J gene TRBJ1-1; TRBD1 matches at 8 bases. Trimming cost V 9 bases and J 4 bases; bases outside gene matches: 1. The CDR3 runs 11 residues. The germline CDR1 and CDR2 sequences are MNHEY and SMNVEV (reference sequence). This CDR3 is CASTGGTEAFF. CDR3 sequence (DNA): TGTGCCAGTACAGGGGGCACTGAAGCTTTCTTT.

The rearrangement joins TRBV27 to TRBJ2-1, with D possibly TRBD1 on 6 matching bases. Trimming removed 3 bases at V and 8 bases at J, with 14 bases between. Germline CDR1 is MNHEY and CDR2 is SMNVEV (reference sequence). The CDR3 covers 14 residues. Here the CDR3 reads CASSFFAGDDEQFF. The CDR3 coding sequence is TGTGCCAGCAGTTTTTTTGCAGGGGACGATGAGCAGTTCTTC.

V gene TRBV30 combines with J gene TRBJ2-2, with D possibly TRBD1 on 6 matching bases. The V end was cut by 4 bases, the J end by 4 bases, with 13 bases between. This CDR3 spans 14 amino acids. CDR1 and CDR2 (germline): GTSNPN, SVGIG (reference sequence). The CDR3 loop reads CAWKGDGFTGELFF. The CDR3 coding sequence is TGTGCCTGGAAGGGGGACGGATTCACCGGGGAGCTGTTTTTT.

The chain joins TRBV7-9 to TRBJ1-1; possibly TRBD1 for D (5 bases). V lost 3 bases and J 1 base, leaving 9 bases between the germline ends. This CDR3 spans 14 amino acids. Germline V gene lookup returns CDR1 SEHNR and CDR2 FQNEAQ (reference sequence). The CDR3 loop is CASSLTQANTEAFF. CDR3 coding DNA: TGTGCCAGCAGCTTGACACAGGCGAACACTGAAGCTTTCTTT.

V and J are TRBV10-2 and TRBJ2-5; 11 positions agree with TRBD2. The CDR3 is 16 residues long. Looked up from germline, CDR1 is WSHSY and CDR2 is SAAADI. With V trimmed by 5 bases and J by 3 bases, 8 bases remained unmatched. The DNA for the CDR3 is TGCGCCAGCAGTCGCCAACTAGCGGGAGAGGAAGAGACCCAGTACTTC. Amino acids: CASSRQLAGEEETQYF.

V usage is TRBV24-1 and J usage is TRBJ1-2, with D unclear. The V and J ends lost 6 bases and 8 bases respectively, with 21 bases between them. The CDR3 totals 15 residues. Germline values: CDR1 KGHDR, CDR2 SFDVKD. CDR3 protein: CATSPTTGISGGYTF. DNA of the CDR3: TGTGCCACCAGTCCAACGACCGGGATTTCTGGGGGCTACACCTTC.

This sequence joins TRBV7-2 and TRBJ2-7; 8 bases match TRBD2. V lost 2 bases to trimming and J lost 4 bases; unmatched junction nucleotides: 4. The CDR3 covers 14 residues. Germline CDR1 reads SGHTA; CDR2 reads FQGNSA. CDR3 sequence: CASSLNAGGYEQYF. The CDR3 DNA is TGTGCCAGCAGCTTAAATGCGGGAGGTTACGAGCAGTACTTC.

The chain uses TRBV29-1 and TRBJ1-1; unclear D gene. V lost 4 bases to trimming and J lost 3 bases, with 12 bases between them. Looked up from germline, CDR1 is SQVTM and CDR2 is ANQGSEA. The CDR3 contains 13 residues. The CDR3 sequence is CSVVVYFDTEAFF. The CDR3 DNA reads TGCAGCGTTGTAGTGTATTTCGACACTGAAGCTTTCTTT.

The chain joins TRBV30 to TRBJ2-7; 9 positions match TRBD2. Germline assignment: CDR1 GTSNPN and CDR2 SVGIG (reference sequence). V was clipped by 4 bases and J by 4 bases; unmatched bases: 2. CDR3 length: 12 amino acids. The CDR3 loop reads CAWTSGNYEQYF. In DNA form, the CDR3 reads TGTGCCTGGACTAGCGGGAATTACGAGCAGTACTTC.

The V gene is TRBV29-1, the J gene TRBJ2-7, with D possibly matching TRBD1 (5 bases). Germline V gene data show CDR1 as SQVTM and CDR2 as ANQGSEA. The CDR3 extends over 13 amino acids. V lost 6 bases and J lost 2, with 14 bases in between. CDR3 amino acids: CSVSYAGTYEQYF. As DNA, the CDR3 is TGCAGCGTATCATACGCAGGGACCTACGAGCAGTACTTC.

The chain couples TRBV6-5 to TRBJ1-1, with D hard to call. The V gene's germline CDR1 is MNHEY and CDR2 SVGAGI. V shed 2 bases and J shed 3 bases, with 7 bases lying between them. This CDR3 has 13 residues. CDR3 sequence: CASSYEDYTEAFF. The CDR3, as DNA: TGTGCCAGCAGTTACGAGGACTACACTGAAGCTTTCTTT.

The CDR3 protein is CASSEGRAYGYTF. The CDR3 DNA sequence: TGTGCCAGCAGTGAAGGCAGGGCTTATGGCTACACCTTC. The genes are TRBV6-1 and TRBJ1-2; tentatively, D is TRBD1 (5 bases). Per the germline V gene, CDR1 is MNHNS and CDR2 is SASEGT. The CDR3 is made up of 13 amino acids. V was clipped by 1 base and J by 5 bases, with 8 bases between them.

The J gene is TRBJ1-4, the V gene TRBV19; 11 nucleotides agree with TRBD1. CDR1 LNHDA and CDR2 SQIVND come from the germline V gene (reference sequence). The ends lost 5 bases at V and 7 bases at J; junction bases unmatched: 3. The CDR3 is 14 amino acids. Written as DNA, the CDR3 is TGTGCCAGTAGTGGACAGGGGGCGCGTGAAAAACTGTTTTTT. Protein: CASSGQGAREKLFF.

The genes are TRBV14 and TRBJ2-3; 7 bases are shared with TRBD2. This CDR3 is built from 14 residues. Trimming removed 6 bases from V and 3 bases from J; junction bases left unmatched: 6. CDR1 and CDR2 (germline): SGHDN, FVKESK. CDR3 residues: CASSRGVRTDTQYF. DNA of the CDR3: TGTGCCAGCAGTCGGGGGGTAAGAACAGATACGCAGTATTTT.

The chain couples TRBV29-1 to TRBJ1-5; D is perhaps TRBD1 (6 bases). The V gene lost 5 bases and the J gene lost 2 bases, with 22 bases spanning the gap. This CDR3 is built from 17 residues. CDR1 and CDR2 from the germline V gene are SQVTM and ANQGSEA. CDR3 sequence (DNA): TGCAGCGTTCTAGGCCAGGGGTCCGTCTGGGGCAATCAGCCCCAGCATTTT. This translates into CSVLGQGSVWGNQPQHF.

J is TRBJ1-1 and V is TRBV7-3; 10 positions match TRBD1. Trimming removed 4 bases from V and 5 bases from J; junction bases left unmatched: 4. Looked up from germline, CDR1 is SGHTA and CDR2 is FQGTGA. The CDR3 sequence is 14 residues long. Written as DNA, the CDR3 is TGTGCCAGCAGCTCGACAGGGGGCAAAACTGAAGCTTTCTTT. It is translated as CASSSTGGKTEAFF. Using reference TRBV7-3 and TRBJ1-1 for the parts outside the CDR3, the full variable domain is GAGVSQTPSNKVTEKGKYVELRCDPISGHTALYWYRQSLGQGPEFLIYFQGTGAADDSGLPNDRFFAVRPEGSVSTLKIQRTERGDSAVYLCASSSTGGKTEAFFGQGTRLTVV.

This sequence joins TRBV30 and TRBJ1-6; 8 nucleotides align to TRBD1. The CDR3 is made up of 13 amino acids. After removal of 8 bases from V and 7 bases from J, the junction contained 7 bases not matched to a gene. The germline gives CDR1 GTSNPN, CDR2 SVGIG (reference sequence). CDR3 protein: CARRGRENSPLHF. The CDR3 DNA reads as TGTGCCCGCAGGGGGCGCGAAAATTCACCCCTCCACTTT.

The CDR3 loop reads CASSPWTVSNTEAFF. CDR3 in DNA: TGTGCCAGCAGCCCCTGGACAGTTTCGAACACTGAAGCTTTCTTT. The genes are TRBV5-5 and TRBJ1-1; D might be TRBD1 (6 bases). Germline V gene sequence: CDR1 SGHKS, CDR2 YYEKEE (reference sequence). Between the trimmed V and J ends, which lost 4 bases and 1 base, there was a span of 14 bases. The CDR3 contains 15 residues.

This clone has only a few counts. V is TRBV6-5 and J is TRBJ2-5; 7 positions match TRBD1. Germline CDR1 is MNHEY and CDR2 is SVGAGI. V trimming: 6 bases; J trimming: 5 bases; junction bases outside the gene matches: 12. CDR3 length: 15 amino acids. The CDR3 bases are TGTGCCAGCAGCTGGGACAGCCAACGAGGGGAGACCCAGTACTTC. As protein: CASSWDSQRGETQYF.

The rearrangement joins TRBV28 to TRBJ1-4, with a possible D match to TRBD1 (6 bases). Per germline, CDR1 MDHEN and CDR2 SYDVKM. The length of the CDR3 is 14 residues. The V and J ends lost 5 bases and 5 bases respectively, with 12 bases between them. The CDR3 is CASSVTGWNEKLFF. The CDR3 DNA reads as TGTGCCAGCAGTGTGACAGGTTGGAATGAAAAACTGTTTTTT.

The rearrangement joins TRBV24-1 to TRBJ1-5, with 10 bases identical to TRBD1. In germline, CDR1 is KGHDR, CDR2 SFDVKD. V lost 7 bases, J lost 5 bases, and 7 bases stayed unmatched. This CDR3 is 15 amino acids long. The DNA of the CDR3 is TGTGCCACCAGAGGACAGGGGGGGAGCGATCAGCCCCAGCATTTT. The encoded protein is CATRGQGGSDQPQHF.

The rearrangement joins TRBV30 to TRBJ1-1; D gene uncertain. Germline CDR1 reads GTSNPN; CDR2 reads SVGIG (reference sequence). Trimming took 0 bases from V and 2 from J, leaving 7 bases between them. CDR3 size: 13 residues. CDR3 loop: CAWSVRTNTEAFF. Here the CDR3 DNA reads TGTGCCTGGAGTGTACGGACTAACACTGAAGCTTTCTTT.

This clone was seen a single time. J is TRBJ1-5 and V is TRBV6-5, with D perhaps matching TRBD1 (5 bases). CDR1 and CDR2 (germline): MNHEY, SVGAGI. The length of the CDR3 is 14 residues. V gave up 6 bases and J gave up 4 bases, with 13 bases separating them. CDR3 DNA: TGTGCCAGCAGGAGGTCGGGGGGTAATCAGCCCCAGCATTTT. It is translated as CASRRSGGNQPQHF.